This T cell receptor (beta chain) was recorded in a study of T cell responses to AZD1222 COVID-19 vaccine. Broader study findings: Without day 14 samples, only post-peak T cell repertoires were studied.

Profiled with immunoSEQ multiplex PCR; TCRdb holds only in-frame clones, not every one. The top ten clones hold approximately 2.8% of a sample with about 130,000 clones, roughly 90% of them seen once. Trimming cost V 5 bases and J 0 bases, with 14 bases left between them. Germline V gives CDR1 SGHVS, CDR2 FQNEAQ. The CDR3 totals 16 residues. This clone came up a few times. What it recognizes is unknown. This sequence joins TRBV7-8 and TRBJ1-3, with a weak D call TRBD1 (5 bases). The specimen was peripheral blood, collected on day 0 of AZD1222 vaccination. This TCR was sampled from an adult in good health. CDR3 DNA sequence: TGTGCCAGCAGCCTCGCCGCAGGGTACTCTGGAAACACCATATATTTT. Translation gives CASSLAAGYSGNTIYF.